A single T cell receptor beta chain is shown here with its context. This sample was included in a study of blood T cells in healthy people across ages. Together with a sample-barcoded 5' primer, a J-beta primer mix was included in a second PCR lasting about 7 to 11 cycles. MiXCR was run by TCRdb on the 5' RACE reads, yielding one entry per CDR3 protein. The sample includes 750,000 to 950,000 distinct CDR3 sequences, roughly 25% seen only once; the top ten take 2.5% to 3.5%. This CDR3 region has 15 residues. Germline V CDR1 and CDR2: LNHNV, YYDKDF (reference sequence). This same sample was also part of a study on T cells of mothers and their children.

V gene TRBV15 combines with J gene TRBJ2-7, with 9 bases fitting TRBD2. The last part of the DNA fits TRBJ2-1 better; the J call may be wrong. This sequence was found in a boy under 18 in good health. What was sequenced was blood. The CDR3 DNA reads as TGTGCCACCAGCAGAGATACTAGCGGGTTCAATGAGCAGTTCTTC. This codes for CATSRDTSGFNEQFF.